Listed here is a single TCR beta chain. The data belong to a study of blood T cell repertoires in COVID-19. Across the study: There were acute and convalescent COVID-19 samples, and they came from the United States, Italy and Spain.

The V gene lost 5 bases and the J gene lost 3 bases, with 8 bases spanning the gap. Germline assignment: CDR1 SGHAT and CDR2 FQNNGV. This CDR3 comprises 12 residues. In the authors' workflow: Reference gene primers were amplified, and this amplification served to estimate nucleated cell counts. The repertoire was sequenced with immunoSEQ multiplex PCR; TCRdb's copy has only in-frame clones and lacks some. V, J and clone size derive from that table, while D and trimming were established from the DNA sequence. The repertoire consists of 180,000 or so clones, with about 75% occurring once and the leading ten covering roughly 7.8%.

The sample taken for sequencing was peripheral blood. This receptor was taken from a woman between 45 and 65 years old with active or convalescent COVID-19. The chain carries TRBV11-2 and TRBJ2-7; no firm D call. This chain's CDR3 is CASSPEVYEQYF. The CDR3 DNA reads as TGTGCCAGCAGCCCAGAGGTCTACGAGCAGTACTTC.